Listed here is a single T cell receptor (beta chain). Its antigen is currently unknown. This sample was included in a study of T cell responses to AZD1222 COVID-19 vaccine. The study's findings and limits: Most donors were white British, females outnumbered males, and clonal diversity was possibly underestimated. Only five to seven individuals given AZD1222 were seropositive at baseline. Spike-specific TCRs gained breadth and depth after people received two AZD1222 doses.

The CDR3 runs to 17 residues. Germline V gene data show CDR1 as MGHRA and CDR2 as YSYEKL. Sequencing was performed with immunoSEQ multiplex PCR; in TCRdb, only in-frame clones are kept and a portion is missing. This table holds about 75,000 clones, around 88% found once. The material was peripheral blood, obtained 28 days after the second dose of the MenACWY control vaccine. The origin of this receptor is an adult who received the MenACWY meningococcal vaccine as a control. This sequence joins TRBV4-1 and TRBJ1-5, with D tentatively TRBD1 or TRBD2 (6 bases each). TRBJ2-3 matches the DNA end more closely, so the J call is doubtful. Here the CDR3 reads CASSPTYGQKAGQPQYF. For the CDR3, the DNA is TGCGCCAGCAGCCCGACTTACGGACAGAAAGCGGGTCAGCCCCAGTATTTT.